Listed below are T cell receptor beta chains from one sample, sequenced in a study of T-cell reconstitution after alpha-beta-depleted transplantation in children. MiXCR, applied by TCRdb to the PCR reads, yields one record per CDR3 protein. This sample carries approximately 650,000 distinct CDR3 sequences, around 13% of them seen once, and the ten largest clones take around 0.76%. The specimen was PBMCs, collected before TCRalphabeta/CD19-depleted stem cell transplant. Receptors were obtained from a girl aged 2 to 9 with congenital amegakaryocytic thrombocytopenia, due to receive a stem cell transplant. The CDR3 runs from the conserved cysteine through the conserved F or W. Each record gives: CDR3 protein, CDR3 DNA, clone size, D gene, J gene, V gene. A D gene is named only where the DNA matches it firmly. Clone sizes are given selectively: once, few, many, or a class where the clone is expanded.

cdr3_aa: CASSLRGLASDTQYF
cdr3_nt: TGTGCCAGCAGCTTGAGGGGACTAGCGTCAGATACGCAGTATTTT
clone_size: few
d_call: TRBD2
j_call: TRBJ2-3
v_call: TRBV5-6

cdr3_aa: CASNWGSSGPGISYNEQFF
cdr3_nt: TGTGCCAGCAACTGGGGATCGTCGGGGCCGGGTATATCCTACAATGAGCAGTTCTTC
clone_size: -
d_call: -
j_call: TRBJ2-1
v_call: TRBV11-2

cdr3_aa: CASSLGINTEAFF
cdr3_nt: TGTGCCAGCAGCTTAGGGATAAACACTGAAGCTTTCTTT
clone_size: few
d_call: -
j_call: TRBJ1-1
v_call: TRBV7-6

cdr3_aa: CSVLQQGDHQPQHF
cdr3_nt: TGCAGCGTGCTACAGCAGGGGGATCATCAGCCCCAGCATTTT
clone_size: many
d_call: TRBD1
j_call: TRBJ1-5
v_call: TRBV29-1

cdr3_aa: CASSAGERGGELFF
cdr3_nt: TGTGCCAGCAGTGCCGGGGAGCGTGGCGGGGAGCTGTTTTTT
clone_size: few
d_call: -
j_call: TRBJ2-2
v_call: TRBV12-3/TRBV12-4

cdr3_aa: CASSFNRLGYTF
cdr3_nt: TGTGCCAGCAGCTTCAATCGCCTTGGCTACACCTTC
clone_size: -
d_call: -
j_call: TRBJ1-2
v_call: TRBV7-9

cdr3_aa: CASSRNRGQAKSSYNEQFF
cdr3_nt: TGTGCCAGCAGCCGGAACAGGGGACAGGCCAAGAGCTCCTACAATGAGCAGTTCTTC
clone_size: few
d_call: TRBD1
j_call: TRBJ2-1
v_call: TRBV11-2

cdr3_aa: CASSQVVGDSSYEQYF
cdr3_nt: TGTGCCAGCAGCCAAGTGGTGGGGGATAGCTCCTACGAGCAGTACTTC
clone_size: many
d_call: -
j_call: TRBJ2-7
v_call: TRBV4-2

cdr3_aa: CASSPRQGHYEQYF
cdr3_nt: TGTGCCAGCAGCCCACGACAGGGGCACTACGAGCAGTACTTC
clone_size: -
d_call: TRBD1
j_call: TRBJ2-7
v_call: TRBV7-9

cdr3_aa: CASIGLDAGTYNQPQHF
cdr3_nt: TGTGCCAGTATCGGCCTCGATGCCGGGACCTACAATCAGCCCCAGCATTTT
clone_size: few
d_call: -
j_call: TRBJ1-5
v_call: TRBV19

cdr3_aa: CSARGGYEQYF
cdr3_nt: TGCAGTGCTAGAGGGGGCTACGAGCAGTACTTC
clone_size: many
d_call: -
j_call: TRBJ2-7
v_call: TRBV20-1

cdr3_aa: CASSSGTGTYQETQYF
cdr3_nt: TGCGCCAGCAGCTCCGGGACAGGGACTTACCAAGAGACCCAGTACTTC
clone_size: -
d_call: TRBD1
j_call: TRBJ2-5
v_call: TRBV5-1

cdr3_aa: CASSQDAITYEQYF
cdr3_nt: TGTGCCAGCAGTCAGGACGCGATAACCTACGAGCAGTACTTC
clone_size: few
d_call: -
j_call: TRBJ2-7
v_call: TRBV5-8

cdr3_aa: CSVRGAVSSYEQYF
cdr3_nt: TGCAGCGTTCGGGGGGCGGTTAGCTCCTACGAGCAGTACTTC
clone_size: many
d_call: -
j_call: TRBJ2-7
v_call: TRBV29-1

cdr3_aa: CASSRTERNYGYTF
cdr3_nt: TGCGCCAGCAGTCGAACAGAGAGGAACTATGGCTACACCTTC
clone_size: many
d_call: -
j_call: TRBJ1-2
v_call: TRBV5-1